This T cell receptor (beta chain) was found in a study of Graves' ophthalmopathy and Graves' hyperthyroidism. Investigators amplified TCR beta CDR3 regions from RNA transcripts. In the first round, RT-PCR was carried out with HTBI primers, and a multiplex PCR formed the second round. One entry per CDR3 protein results from TCRdb running MiXCR on the multiplex PCR reads. The sample lists 500,000 to 700,000 distinct CDR3 sequences; 20% to 25% were seen once. This clonotype was recorded many times. A follow-up of 18 months without ophthalmopathy meant that hyperthyroidism was stable. Certain patients were not enrolled. These were patients with other autoimmune diseases, uncontrolled infections, pregnancy or lactation. V was clipped by 5 bases and J by 7 bases, with 8 bases between them. This CDR3 is built from 11 residues.

The chain uses TRBV12-3 or TRBV12-4 and TRBJ1-2, with TRBD1 as a possible D gene (6 bases). This clonotype was sampled from a woman between 18 and 29 years old with stable Graves' hyperthyroidism. Some clones in this sample may be carry-over from other donors' samples. The material sequenced was peripheral blood. The CDR3 region has the DNA TGTGCCAGCAGTAACAGGGCTGGCTACACCTTC. This translates into CASSNRAGYTF.